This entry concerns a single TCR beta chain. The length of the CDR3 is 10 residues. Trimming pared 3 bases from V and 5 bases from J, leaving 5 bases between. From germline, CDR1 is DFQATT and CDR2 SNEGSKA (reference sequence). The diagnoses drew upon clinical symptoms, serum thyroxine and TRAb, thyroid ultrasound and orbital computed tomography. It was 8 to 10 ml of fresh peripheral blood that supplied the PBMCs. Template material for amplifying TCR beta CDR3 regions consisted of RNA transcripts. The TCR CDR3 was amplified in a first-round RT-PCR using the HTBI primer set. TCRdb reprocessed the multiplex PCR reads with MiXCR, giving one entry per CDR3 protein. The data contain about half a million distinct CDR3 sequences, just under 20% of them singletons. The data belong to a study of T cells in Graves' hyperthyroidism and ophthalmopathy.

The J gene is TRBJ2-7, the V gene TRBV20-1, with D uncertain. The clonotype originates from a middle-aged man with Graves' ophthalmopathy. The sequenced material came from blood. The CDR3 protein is CSASWDEQYF. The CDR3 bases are TGCAGTGCTAGTTGGGACGAGCAGTACTTC.